What follows is one T cell receptor beta chain and its context. The antigen remains unidentified. These data originate in a study of T-cell reconstitution after alpha-beta-depleted transplantation in children. It was with unique molecular identifiers that the TCRbeta library was prepared. A single record per CDR3 protein comes from TCRdb applying MiXCR to the PCR reads. The repertoire consists of about 600,000 distinct CDR3 sequences, with 13% occurring once and the leading ten covering around 2.2%. The ends were cut back, 1 base at V and 0 bases at J, with 7 bases in the middle. This CDR3 is 15 amino acids long. The germline CDR1 and CDR2 sequences are LGHNA and YNFKEQ. Broader study findings: When one year had passed after transplant, most T-cell counts and diversity came from newly produced T cells. The origin of high day-60 TCRbeta diversity in some patients lay in surviving recipient T cells and thymic progenitors. Reportedly, alpha-beta T cells present about two months post-transplant originated from several hundred expanded clones of graft origin.

This sequence joins TRBV4-2 and TRBJ1-5, with a tentative D call TRBD1 (5 bases). The sequence derives from a male patient between 5 and 17 years old who had a stem cell transplant for acute myeloid leukemia, so the T cells may come from the graft donor. The specimen was PBMCs, mostly from graft donor cells, collected 360 days after TCRalphabeta/CD19-depleted stem cell transplant. The CDR3 bases are TGTGCCAGCAGCCAAGGGGGGTTTAGCAATCAGCCCCAGCATTTT. Translating gives CASSQGGFSNQPQHF.